These 21 T cell receptor beta chains came from one sample sequenced in a study of response to subunit inactivated influenza vaccine. TCRdb reprocessed the RT-PCR reads via MiXCR and lists one record per CDR3 protein. The sample lists some 640,000 distinct CDR3 sequences, over 11% occurring once. The specimen was PBMCs from blood, collected less than 15 days before vaccination. The receptors originated from a man aged 50 or older who received an inactivated influenza vaccine.

This clonotype was recorded at least ten times. The rearrangement uses TRBV20-1 and TRBJ2-7; D is undetermined. CDR3 length: 12 amino acids. The V gene's germline CDR1 is DFQATT and CDR2 SNEGSKA (reference sequence). CDR3 bases: TGCAGCGTTCTAGGCCGTATGGACGAGCAGTACTTC. Encoded protein: CSVLGRMDEQYF.

To note about this clonotype: An end of the junction differs from the germline gene, which may be a read error. The J gene is TRBJ1-4, the V gene TRBV24-1; 7 bases map to TRBD1. This CDR3 contains 18 residues. Germline V gene data show CDR1 as KGHDR and CDR2 as SFDVKD. CDR3 sequence reads: CVTSVTGRKGTTNEKLFF. CDR3 coding DNA: TGTGTCACCAGTGTGACAGGGCGAAAAGGGACGACTAATGAAAAACTGTTTTTT.

The chain recombines TRBV5-1 with TRBJ1-5; TRBD1 matches at 8 bases. The junction had 4 bases not matched to a gene; V was cut back by 4 bases and J by 7 bases. Germline V gene lookup returns CDR1 SGHRS and CDR2 YFSETQ. The CDR3 consists of 13 residues. CDR3 residues: CASSNRGEQPQHF. The DNA for the CDR3 is TGCGCCAGCAGCAACAGGGGGGAACAGCCCCAGCATTTT.

The chain links TRBV7-8 to TRBJ2-3; 7 bases map to TRBD1. V was pared by 5 bases and J by 2 bases, with 4 bases of the junction left unmatched. Germline V lookup: CDR1 SGHVS, CDR2 FQNEAQ. The CDR3 consists of 14 residues. CDR3 sequence reads: CASSPGTVTDTQYF. The CDR3 nucleotides read TGTGCCAGCAGCCCCGGGACAGTCACAGATACGCAGTATTTT.

The chain uses TRBV10-3 and TRBJ1-5; D might be TRBD1 (6 bases). CDR1 is ENHRY, CDR2 SYGVKD, per germline. V lost 3 bases, J lost 9 bases, and 15 bases lay in between. This CDR3 contains 14 residues. The CDR3 here is CAISDGGRDRPQHF. CDR3 DNA sequence: TGTGCCATCAGTGACGGGGGCAGGGACCGGCCCCAGCATTTT.

This clonotype showed up just a few times. J is TRBJ1-2 and V is TRBV5-5, with no clear D. CDR1 SGHKS and CDR2 YYEKEE come from the germline V gene (reference sequence). This CDR3 is 12 amino acids long. In nucleotides, the CDR3 is TGTGACGACTTCCGGGCCGACTATGGCTACACCTTC. Encoded protein: CDDFRADYGYTF.

This clonotype has just a few counts. The gene calls are TRBV20-1 and TRBJ1-5, with D maybe TRBD1 (5 bases). V lost 7 bases and J 3 bases, leaving 13 bases between the germline ends. Germline lookup yields CDR1 DFQATT and CDR2 SNEGSKA (reference sequence). The CDR3 is made up of 13 amino acids. In DNA, the CDR3 is TGCAGTGGCCAGGGTTTATACAATCAGCCCCAGCATTTT. Translated: CSGQGLYNQPQHF.

This clonotype has more than one count but fewer than ten. The rearrangement joins TRBV12-3 or TRBV12-4 to TRBJ2-7, with D tentatively TRBD1 or TRBD2 (5 bases each). This CDR3 has 13 amino acids. V dropped 7 bases and J dropped 2 bases, with 12 bases sitting between them. DNA for the CDR3: TGTGCCAGCACCCTCGGGACGCCCTACGAGCAGTACTTC. Its protein is CASTLGTPYEQYF.

This clonotype was detected a few times. The V and J genes are TRBV27 and TRBJ2-1; TRBD2 aligns across 8 bases. This CDR3 is built from 15 residues. Germline assignment: CDR1 MNHEY and CDR2 SMNVEV (reference sequence). After removal of 2 bases from V and 7 bases from J, the junction contained 7 bases not matched to a gene. CDR3 DNA: TGTGCCAGCAGTTTAGCGGGAGGTACTTCGAATGAGCAGTTCTTC. It encodes CASSLAGGTSNEQFF.

CDR3 nucleotides: TGCAGTGCTAGAGACATTGCCAAAAACATTCAGTACTTC. It translates to CSARDIAKNIQYF. V usage is TRBV20-1 and J usage is TRBJ2-4; D uncertain. Trimming cost V 0 bases and J 1 base, with 4 bases left between them. Per the germline V gene, CDR1 is DFQATT and CDR2 is SNEGSKA (reference sequence). This CDR3 contains 13 residues.

The sample holds one count of this clonotype. The V and J genes are TRBV12-5 and TRBJ2-1, with 7 bases aligning to TRBD2. There are 13 residues in the CDR3. V shed 7 bases, J shed 6 bases, and the junction held 6 bases outside the gene matches. Germline CDR1 and CDR2: LGHNT and FRNRAP. This CDR3 reads CASAERGLNEQFF. The DNA for the CDR3 is TGTGCTAGTGCGGAGCGGGGCCTCAATGAGCAGTTCTTC.

The chain is built from TRBV6-2 or TRBV6-3 and TRBJ2-1, with TRBD2 matching over 11 bases. This CDR3 is 15 amino acids long. Germline lookup yields CDR1 MNHEY and CDR2 SVGEGT. The junction had 6 bases not matched to a gene; V was cut back by 7 bases and J by 4 bases. In DNA form, the CDR3 reads TGTGCCAGCACCGAGGGACTAGCGGCATACAATGAGCAGTTCTTC. This encodes CASTEGLAAYNEQFF.

This clonotype was recorded many times. V is TRBV6-5 and J is TRBJ2-7; D is unresolved. The V and J ends lost 0 bases and 0 bases respectively, with 6 bases between them. CDR1 and CDR2 (germline): MNHEY, SVGAGI. CDR3 length: 14 residues. The CDR3 DNA sequence: TGTGCCAGCAGTTACTCTAGGGACTCCTACGAGCAGTACTTC. It is translated as CASSYSRDSYEQYF.

This rearrangement joins TRBV12-3 or TRBV12-4 to TRBJ2-7; D call uncertain. The CDR3 contains 13 residues. V lost 2 bases and J 5 bases, leaving 10 bases between the germline ends. The CDR3 loop reads CASSLPSPHEQYF. Written as DNA, the CDR3 is TGTGCCAGCAGTTTACCCTCCCCCCACGAGCAGTACTTC.

This chain uses TRBV6-2 or TRBV6-3 with TRBJ2-5, with D perhaps TRBD2 (6 bases). With 5 bases removed from V and 1 base from J, the gap between germline ends came to 14 bases. The CDR3 sequence is 15 residues long. Germline loops: CDR1 MNHEY, CDR2 SVGEGT. Here the CDR3 reads CASSVFAGTQETQYF. As DNA, the CDR3 is TGTGCCAGCAGTGTCTTCGCGGGGACCCAAGAGACCCAGTACTTC.

This clonotype has only a few counts. The rearrangement links TRBV10-3 to TRBJ2-1; possible D gene TRBD2, 7 bases. The length of the CDR3 is 14 residues. Germline CDR1 is ENHRY and CDR2 is SYGVKD. V dropped 3 bases and J dropped 9 bases, with 15 bases sitting between them. The CDR3 is CAISDSVGGREQFF. The DNA of the CDR3 is TGTGCCATCAGTGATAGTGTCGGGGGGCGTGAGCAGTTCTTC.

V is TRBV5-6 and J is TRBJ2-7; 10 positions agree with TRBD1. The J segment lost 5 bases and the V segment lost 3 bases, leaving 5 bases of the junction unmatched. The germline V gene encodes CDR1 SGHDT and CDR2 YYEEEE. This CDR3 contains 14 residues. DNA of the CDR3: TGTGCCAGCAGCTCGACAGGGGGCCGCAACGAGCAGTACTTC. It translates to CASSSTGGRNEQYF.

This clonotype has just a few counts. The chain carries TRBV20-1 and TRBJ2-5; 9 bases line up with TRBD2. Germline V gene lookup returns CDR1 DFQATT and CDR2 SNEGSKA (reference sequence). With 6 bases clipped from V and 2 bases from J, the junction kept 10 bases outside the gene matches. This CDR3 has 15 amino acids. This CDR3 is CSATGLARGQETQYF. In DNA form, the CDR3 reads TGCAGTGCCACGGGACTAGCCAGGGGACAAGAGACCCAGTACTTC.

This clonotype was counted only a few times. The V gene is TRBV15, the J gene TRBJ2-7; maybe TRBD1 (6 bases). The V and J ends lost 4 bases and 4 bases respectively, with 14 bases between them. Germline assignment: CDR1 LNHNV and CDR2 YYDKDF (reference sequence). The CDR3 has 14 residues. This CDR3 reads CATSTYLDSYEQYF. CDR3 coding DNA: TGTGCCACCAGCACCTACTTGGACAGTTACGAGCAGTACTTC.

The V gene is TRBV10-3, the J gene TRBJ2-1, with D tentatively TRBD2 (6 bases). CDR1 is ENHRY, CDR2 SYGVKD, per germline. CDR3 size: 12 residues. V was shortened by 3 bases and J by 9 bases, with 9 bases between the two germline ends. The CDR3 spells CAISDTSTEQFF. In DNA form, the CDR3 reads TGTGCCATCAGTGATACTAGCACTGAGCAGTTCTTC.

This clonotype was detected a few times. The chain carries TRBV19 and TRBJ1-1, with D perhaps TRBD1 (5 bases). There are 15 residues in the CDR3. V dropped 3 bases and J dropped 7 bases, with 18 bases sitting between them. Germline assignment: CDR1 LNHDA and CDR2 SQIVND (reference sequence). In nucleotides, the CDR3 is TGTGCCAGTAGTATCCCTGGGAGGGGCGCCGGTGAAGCTTTCTTT. Protein product: CASSIPGRGAGEAFF.